This T cell receptor (beta chain) comes out of a study of response to subunit inactivated influenza vaccine (dated by TCRdb to the late 2010s). Some background on the complete study: The study used deep quantitative T cell receptor repertoire profiling to track responses to a trivalent subunit inactivated influenza vaccine. General conclusions and limits of the study: The authors proposed that each seasonal influenza vaccination may bring in only a limited number of new T cells.

Libraries were built with RT-PCR. The sample was run on an Illumina HiSeq 2500. Through fastp at Q25 and MiXCR, TCRdb rebuilt clones from the public reads, retaining in-frame beta chains. CDR3 protein sequences are deduplicated, and each keeps its most common genes and DNA. This sample lists some 550,000 distinct CDR3 sequences; around 25% were detected once. Approximately 2.9% of the sample belongs to the ten largest clones. The CDR3 starts with the cysteine, ends with the phenylalanine, and has 12 residues. The DNA shown is the 36-base CDR3, in frame from base 1. V is shortened by 3 bases, J by 1 base, and the region joining them spans 2 bases. CDR1 and CDR2, looked up from the germline V gene, are SGHTA and FQGNSA. This clonotype was detected only a few times. This receptor's antigen is unknown. This may arise from a read error, as a much more abundant clone is one base away. The same sample was also studied in work on T cells expressing NK-cell markers. The second study also describes: The TCR beta cDNA libraries were made using 5'RACE template switching, a step that added both a universal primer site and unique molecular identifiers. TCR beta-chain repertoires were profiled in sorted CD3+CD56+NKG2C+, CD3+CD56+NKG2C- and CD3+CD56-NKG2C+ T-cell subsets from several donors. Among the eight sequenced donors, only one was HCMV-seronegative, while the other seven were HCMV-seropositive. To restrict sorting to alphabetaTCR-expressing T cells, an anti-gammadeltaTCR antibody was added in several experiments. In several donors, the dominant CD3+CD56+NKG2C+ clonotypes were found to rank among the top 10 CD8+ clonotypes and to make up about 1.0-7.5% of CD8+ T cells. Those dominant clonotypes were again the most abundant among CD3+CD56-NKG2C+ cells in a few donors, at about 25-60.1%. Whether the expanded NKG2C-expressing T cell clones were specific for HCMV antigens remained unclear. The study sequenced eight donors, all healthy volunteers chosen at random: three men and five women. A commercial ELISA kit detecting HCMV-specific IgG in serum was used to determine HCMV serostatus. Peripheral blood mononuclear cells were isolated from blood by Ficoll density gradient centrifugation. Using Miltenyi isolation kits, CD4+ and CD8+ T cells were isolated from PBMC through magnetic immunoseparation. cDNA synthesis was primed from the TCR beta constant segment, followed by two successive PCR amplification steps. Sequencing of the libraries produced 2 x 150 bp reads on Illumina HiSeq 2000/2500, MiSeq or NextSeq. MIGEC handled demultiplexing of the reads and grouping by UMI, while MiTCR was used to assemble and quantify clonotypes. To remove erroneous sequences, TCR cDNA sequences were retained only when supported by two or more reads. The tcR package was used for downstream repertoire analysis, and clonotypes were matched across fractions by CDR3 nucleotide sequence plus V segment. VDJmatch was used to annotate antigen specificity against VDJdb, with one amino acid substitution in CDR3 allowed.

The clonotype originates from a man in his forties or fifties who received an inactivated influenza vaccine. Donor details come from another sample of the same person, matched by shared clones. Sample: CD4+ T cells sorted from PBMCs, taken 11 to 12 days after vaccination. The chain is made from TRBV7-2 and TRBJ2-3; the D gene is unclear. The sequenced DNA: TGTGCCAGCAGCTTCCGCACAGATACGCAGTATTTT. This codes for CASSFRTDTQYF.